Sequencing of this TCR beta chain was carried out in a study of T cells expressing NK-cell markers. Across the study: Sorted CD3+CD56+NKG2C+, CD3+CD56+NKG2C- and CD3+CD56-NKG2C+ T cells supplied TCR beta repertoires. Study-level results: These same clonotypes (in several donors) also led the CD3+CD56-NKG2C+ fraction.

CDR1 is MGHRA and CDR2 is YSYEKL in the germline V gene. This CDR3 has 16 amino acids. A remark on this clonotype: Its antigen is not known.

With UMIs, 5'RACE template switching was used to make TCR beta cDNA. TCRdb re-called the 5' RACE reads, yielding one record per CDR3 amino acid sequence without DNA. Listed are 300,000 to 450,000 distinct CDR3 sequences; 5% to 5.5% falls within the top ten. The sequence was obtained from a man aged 18-69 years in good health. Sequences were obtained from blood T cells: a sorted CD56 or NKG2C T cell subset, CD4+ or CD8+ T cells, or bulk PBMC T cells (not recorded which). The rearrangement joins TRBV4-1 to TRBJ2-5; TCRdb proposes TRBD1, but this gene call is untestable without DNA. CDR3 sequence reads: CASSQGIGHSQETQYF.